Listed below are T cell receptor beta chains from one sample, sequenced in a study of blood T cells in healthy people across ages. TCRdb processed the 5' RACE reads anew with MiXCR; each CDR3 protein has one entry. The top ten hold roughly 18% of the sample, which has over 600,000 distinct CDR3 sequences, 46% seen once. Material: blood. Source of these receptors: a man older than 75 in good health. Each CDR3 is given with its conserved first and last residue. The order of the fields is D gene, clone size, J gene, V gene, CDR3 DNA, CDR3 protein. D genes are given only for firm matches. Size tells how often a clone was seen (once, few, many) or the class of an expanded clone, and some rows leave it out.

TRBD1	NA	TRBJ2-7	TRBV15	TGTGCCACCAGCAGGCCGGGACAGGGACACGAGCAGTACTTC	CATSRPGQGHEQYF
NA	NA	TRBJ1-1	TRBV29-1	TGCAGCGTTCCCCAGACTGGGAACACTGAAGCTTTCTTT	CSVPQTGNTEAFF
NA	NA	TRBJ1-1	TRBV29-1	TGCAGCGTTGCGGACAACTTGAACACTGAAGCTTTCTTT	CSVADNLNTEAFF
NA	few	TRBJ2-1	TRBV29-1	TGCAGCGTTGTCGGAGGGAGCGTTAATTACAATGAGCAGTTCTTC	CSVVGGSVNYNEQFF
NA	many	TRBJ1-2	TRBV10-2	TGCGCCAGCAGTGAGTCGGAGGACACTACTTATGGCTACACCTTC	CASSESEDTTYGYTF
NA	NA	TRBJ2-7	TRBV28	TGTGCCAGCAGTTTACCAGGTATTTACGAGCAGTACTTC	CASSLPGIYEQYF
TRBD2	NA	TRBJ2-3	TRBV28	TGTGCCAGCGGGGTAGCGGGATTTAGAGAAGATACGCAGTATTTT	CASGVAGFREDTQYF
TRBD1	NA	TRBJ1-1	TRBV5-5	TGTGCCAGCAGCTTTATACAGGGGGTGTACACTGAAGCTTTCTTT	CASSFIQGVYTEAFF
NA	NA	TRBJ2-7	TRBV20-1	TGCAGTGCTATCCCCACGCGGGAAGCTTACGAGCAGTACTTC	CSAIPTREAYEQYF
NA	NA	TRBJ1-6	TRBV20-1	TGCAGTGCTGGGCCCCAAGCGGGATCTAATTCACCCCTCCACTTT	CSAGPQAGSNSPLHF
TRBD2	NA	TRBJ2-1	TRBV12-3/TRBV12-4	TGTGCCAGCAGTAATACCGGGACTAGCGGGAGGAGTGAGCAGTTCTTC	CASSNTGTSGRSEQFF
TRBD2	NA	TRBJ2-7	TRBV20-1	TGCAGTGCCCCCATACCTAGCGGGGGCTCCTACGAGCAGTACTTC	CSAPIPSGGSYEQYF
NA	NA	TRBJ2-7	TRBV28	TGTGCCAGCAGTACTTACCGGAGGAAAAACTACAATGAGCAGTACTTC	CASSTYRRKNYNEQYF
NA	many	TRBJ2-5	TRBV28	TGTGCCAGCAGCCCGCCGGGCCGGGAGACCCAGTACTTC	CASSPPGRETQYF
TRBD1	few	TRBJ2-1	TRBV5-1	TGCGCCAGCAGCCCCGGACAGGTAGCCAATGAGCAGTTCTTC	CASSPGQVANEQFF
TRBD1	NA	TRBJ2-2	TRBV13	TGTGCCAGCAGCTGGACAGGGGTCACCGGGGAGCTGTTTTTT	CASSWTGVTGELFF
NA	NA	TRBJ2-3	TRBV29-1	TGCAGCGTTGCGTCTAGCGCAGATACGCAGTATTTT	CSVASSADTQYF
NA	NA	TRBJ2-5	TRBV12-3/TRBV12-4	TGTGCCAGCAGTCACGGGGCCGGGCGTGGCCAAGAGACCCAGTACTTC	CASSHGAGRGQETQYF
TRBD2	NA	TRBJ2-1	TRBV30	TGTGCCTGGAGGAGGACTAGCGGGAGTTTGAAGGAGCAGTTCTTC	CAWRRTSGSLKEQFF
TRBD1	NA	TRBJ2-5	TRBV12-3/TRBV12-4	TGTGCCAGCAGTTTAAAACGACAGGGGGAGACCCAGTACTTC	CASSLKRQGETQYF
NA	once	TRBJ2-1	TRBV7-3	TGTGCCAGCAGCCAAGTAGTGGGCCAGGACAATGAGCAGTTCTTC	CASSQVVGQDNEQFF
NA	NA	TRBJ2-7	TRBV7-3	TGTGCCAGCAGCCAAGTCCCAGGGCGGGACTACGAGCAGTACTTC	CASSQVPGRDYEQYF
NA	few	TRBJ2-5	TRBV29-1	TGCAGCGTTGAAGCGGGAGCGGCTGAGACCCAGTACTTC	CSVEAGAAETQYF
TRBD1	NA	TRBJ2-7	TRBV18	TGTGCCAGCTCAAGGTCCGGGACAGAGTACGAGCAGTACTTC	CASSRSGTEYEQYF
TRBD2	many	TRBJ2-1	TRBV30	TGTGCCTGGAGTCGGATAGCGGGAGGTCATGAGCAGTTCTTC	CAWSRIAGGHEQFF
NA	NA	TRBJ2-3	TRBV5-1	TGCGCCAGCAGCTTAGTTTCGGCTGGAGATATGCAGTATTTT	CASSLVSAGDMQYF
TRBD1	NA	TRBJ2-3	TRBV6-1	TGTACCAGCAGTCGGACAGGGTGGCGACTAGAGGGATCTGGCACAGATACGCAGTATTTT	CTSSRTGWRLEGSGTDTQYF
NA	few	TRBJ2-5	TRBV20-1	TGCAGTGCTAGAGCGATCCAGTACCAAGAGACCCAGTACTTC	CSARAIQYQETQYF
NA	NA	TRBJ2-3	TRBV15	TGTGCCACCTCTGTGGAAAACACAGATACGCAGTATTTT	CATSVENTDTQYF
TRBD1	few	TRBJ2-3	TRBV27	TGTGCCAGCAGTCTCGGACAGGGGCCCGAAAAAGATACGCAGTATTTT	CASSLGQGPEKDTQYF
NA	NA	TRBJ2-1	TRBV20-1	TGCAGTGCTAGAGCTAGGCCCGGGGCCTACAATGAGCAGTTCTTC	CSARARPGAYNEQFF
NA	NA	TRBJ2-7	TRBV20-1	TGCAGTGCTAGGGAGGTAGCGGTTCGCTCCGACGGGGAGACCCGGTACTTC	CSAREVAVRSDGETRYF
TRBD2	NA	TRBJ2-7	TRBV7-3	TGTGCCAGCAGCCCAAGCGGGGGGTCTTCCTACGAGCAGTACTTC	CASSPSGGSSYEQYF
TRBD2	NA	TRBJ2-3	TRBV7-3	TGTGCCAGCAGCCCCCAACCGGGACTAGCGGGTAGCACAGATACGCAGTATTTT	CASSPQPGLAGSTDTQYF
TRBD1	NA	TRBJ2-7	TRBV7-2	TGTGCCAACAGCTCCTGGGACAGGAACTACGAGCAGTACTTC	CANSSWDRNYEQYF
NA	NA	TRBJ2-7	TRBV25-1	TGTGCCAGCAGTGAGACAGTGTTTAATTCCTACGAGCAGTACTTC	CASSETVFNSYEQYF
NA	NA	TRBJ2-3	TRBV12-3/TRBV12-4	TGTGCCAGCAGACGAACAGGGGATACGCAGTATTTT	CASRRTGDTQYF
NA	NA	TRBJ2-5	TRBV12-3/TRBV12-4	TGTGCCAGCACTTCTACAACCTTGCGGGGGACCCAGTACTTC	CASTSTTLRGTQYF
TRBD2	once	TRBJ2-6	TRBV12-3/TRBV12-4	TGTGCCAGCAGTGCCAGACTAGCGGGAGGGCCTGGGGCCAACGTCCTGACTTTC	CASSARLAGGPGANVLTF
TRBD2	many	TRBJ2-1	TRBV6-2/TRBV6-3	TGTGCCAGCAGTTCCTTGCTAGCGGGAGGAGGGAATGAGCAGTTCTTC	CASSSLLAGGGNEQFF
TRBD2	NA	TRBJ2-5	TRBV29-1	TGCAGCTCACTAGCGGTTCAAGAGACCCAGTACTTC	CSSLAVQETQYF
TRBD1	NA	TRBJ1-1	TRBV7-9	TGTGCCAGCAGCCCCCACCGGGACAGGGTCTTAACAACAACTGAAGCTTTCTTT	CASSPHRDRVLTTTEAFF
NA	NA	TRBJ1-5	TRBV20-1	TGCAGTGCTAGAAGGCCAATAGGGAGCAATCAGCCCCAGCATTTT	CSARRPIGSNQPQHF
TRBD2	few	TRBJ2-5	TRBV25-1	TGTGCCAGCAGTGTCTTAGCGGGAGGGCCGGTCAATGAGCAGTACTTC	CASSVLAGGPVNEQYF
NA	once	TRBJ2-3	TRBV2	TGTGCCAGCATGGAACAGGGTGGCACAGATACGCAGTATTTT	CASMEQGGTDTQYF
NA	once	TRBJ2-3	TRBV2	TGTGCCAGCAGCCCCGCCGGGACCCAAGATACGCAGTATTTT	CASSPAGTQDTQYF
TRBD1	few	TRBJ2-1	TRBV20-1	TGCAGTGCTGTAGCCTTTTCCGGGACAGGGGGTTACAATGAGCAGTTCTTC	CSAVAFSGTGGYNEQFF
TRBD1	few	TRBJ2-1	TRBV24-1	TGTGCCACCAGTGACCGGACAGGTAATATCAATGAGCAGTTCTTC	CATSDRTGNINEQFF
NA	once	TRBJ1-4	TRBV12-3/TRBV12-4	TGTGCCGGCAGTAGGCGGCGTAATGAAAAACTGTTTTTT	CAGSRRRNEKLFF
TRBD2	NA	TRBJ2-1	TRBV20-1	TGCAGTGCTAGAGATGAGGCGGGAGTGATAGAGACCCAGTTCTTC	CSARDEAGVIETQFF
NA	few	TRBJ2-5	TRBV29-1	TGCAGCGGTGTCTTCCAGGGCGGGGAGACCCAGTACTTC	CSGVFQGGETQYF